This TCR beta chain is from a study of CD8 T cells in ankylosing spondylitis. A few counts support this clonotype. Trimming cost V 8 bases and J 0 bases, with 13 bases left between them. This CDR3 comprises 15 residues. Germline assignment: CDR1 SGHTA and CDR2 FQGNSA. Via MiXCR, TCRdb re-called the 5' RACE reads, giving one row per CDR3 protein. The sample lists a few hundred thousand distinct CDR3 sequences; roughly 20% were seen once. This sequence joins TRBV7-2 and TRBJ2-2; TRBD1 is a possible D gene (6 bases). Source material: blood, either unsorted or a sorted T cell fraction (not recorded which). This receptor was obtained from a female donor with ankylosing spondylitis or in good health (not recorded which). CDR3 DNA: TGTGCCAGCGCCAGGACAGTGGCGAACACCGGGGAGCTGTTTTTT. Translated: CASARTVANTGELFF.